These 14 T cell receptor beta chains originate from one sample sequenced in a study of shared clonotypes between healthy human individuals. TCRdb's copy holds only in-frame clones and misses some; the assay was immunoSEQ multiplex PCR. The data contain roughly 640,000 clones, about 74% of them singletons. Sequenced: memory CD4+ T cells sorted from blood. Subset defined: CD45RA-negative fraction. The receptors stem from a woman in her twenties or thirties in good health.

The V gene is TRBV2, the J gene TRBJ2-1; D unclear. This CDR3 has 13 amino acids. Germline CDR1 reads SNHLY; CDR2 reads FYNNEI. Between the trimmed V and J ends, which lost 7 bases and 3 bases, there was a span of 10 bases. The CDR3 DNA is TGTGCCAGCATTTTCAACAGCTACAATGAGCAGTTCTTC. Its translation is CASIFNSYNEQFF.

The CDR3 spells CSVEWGSGNTIYF. The CDR3 nucleotides are TGCAGCGTTGAATGGGGCTCCGGAAACACCATATATTTT. The chain employs TRBV29-1 and TRBJ1-3; the D gene is possibly TRBD1 (5 bases). The germline V gene encodes CDR1 SQVTM and CDR2 ANQGSEA. Deletions cut 2 bases from V and 4 bases from J, with 9 bases between. CDR3 size: 13 residues.

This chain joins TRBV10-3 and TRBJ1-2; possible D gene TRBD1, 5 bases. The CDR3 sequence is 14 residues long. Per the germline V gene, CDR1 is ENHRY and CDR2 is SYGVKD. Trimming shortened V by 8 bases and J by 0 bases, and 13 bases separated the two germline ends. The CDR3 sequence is CAIVPDTSNYGYTF. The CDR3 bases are TGTGCCATCGTCCCGGACACCTCTAACTATGGCTACACCTTC.

The CDR3 sequence: CASSVLAGLYNEQFF. The CDR3 DNA is TGCGCCAGCAGCGTACTAGCGGGCCTCTACAATGAGCAGTTCTTC. This chain joins TRBV5-1 and TRBJ2-1, with 9 bases fitting TRBD2. Trimming removed 4 bases from V and 3 bases from J; junction bases left unmatched: 5. Germline V gene lookup returns CDR1 SGHRS and CDR2 YFSETQ. This CDR3 comprises 15 residues.

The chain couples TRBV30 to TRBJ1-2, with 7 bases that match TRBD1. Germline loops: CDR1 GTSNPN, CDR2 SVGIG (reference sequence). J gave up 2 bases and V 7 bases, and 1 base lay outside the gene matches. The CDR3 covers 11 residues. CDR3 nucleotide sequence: TGTGCCTCGGGACAGAACTATGGCTACACCTTC. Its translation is CASGQNYGYTF.

CDR3 protein: CASSNTVPGVSQHF. The CDR3, as DNA: TGTGCCAGCTCTAATACTGTTCCCGGGGTGTCCCAGCATTTT. V and J are TRBV28 and TRBJ1-5; no clear D gene. Trimming pared 8 bases from V and 11 bases from J, leaving 22 bases between. This CDR3 region has 14 residues. Germline V gives CDR1 MDHEN, CDR2 SYDVKM.

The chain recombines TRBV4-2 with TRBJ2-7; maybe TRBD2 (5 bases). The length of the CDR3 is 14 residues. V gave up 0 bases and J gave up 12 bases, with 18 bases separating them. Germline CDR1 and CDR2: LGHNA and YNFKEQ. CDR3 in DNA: TGTGCCAGCAGCCAAGATCTTAAGCGGTACCCGGCGTACTTC. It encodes CASSQDLKRYPAYF.

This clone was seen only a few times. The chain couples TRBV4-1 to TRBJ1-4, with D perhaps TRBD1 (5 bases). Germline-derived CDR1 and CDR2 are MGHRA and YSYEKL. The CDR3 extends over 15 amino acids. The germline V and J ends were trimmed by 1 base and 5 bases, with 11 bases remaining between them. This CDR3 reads CASSQGEGRNEKLFF. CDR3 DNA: TGCGCCAGCAGCCAAGGAGAGGGGAGGAATGAAAAACTGTTTTTT.

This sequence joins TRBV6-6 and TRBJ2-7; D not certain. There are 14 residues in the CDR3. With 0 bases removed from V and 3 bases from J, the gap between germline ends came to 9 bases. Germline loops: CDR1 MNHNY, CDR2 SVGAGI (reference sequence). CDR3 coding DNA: TGTGCCAGCAGTTACTCCGCAACGTTCTACGAGCAGTACTTC. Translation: CASSYSATFYEQYF.

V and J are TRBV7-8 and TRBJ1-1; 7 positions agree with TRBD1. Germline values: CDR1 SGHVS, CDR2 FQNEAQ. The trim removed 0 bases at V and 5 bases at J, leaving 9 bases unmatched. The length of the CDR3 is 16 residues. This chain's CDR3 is CASSLAAAGGNTEAFF. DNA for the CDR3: TGTGCCAGCAGCTTAGCGGCCGCAGGGGGTAATACTGAAGCTTTCTTT.

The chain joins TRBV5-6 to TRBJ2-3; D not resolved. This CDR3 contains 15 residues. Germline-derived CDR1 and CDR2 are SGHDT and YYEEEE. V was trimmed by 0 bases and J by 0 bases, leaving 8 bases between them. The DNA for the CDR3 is TGTGCCAGCAGCTTGGGTCTTACTAGCACAGATACGCAGTATTTT. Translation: CASSLGLTSTDTQYF.

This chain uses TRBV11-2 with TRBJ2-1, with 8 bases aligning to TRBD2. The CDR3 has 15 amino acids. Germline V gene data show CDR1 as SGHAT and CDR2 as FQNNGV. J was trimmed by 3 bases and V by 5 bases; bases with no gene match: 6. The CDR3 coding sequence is TGTGCCAGCAGCCCCGGACTAGCCAACTACAATGAGCAGTTCTTC. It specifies CASSPGLANYNEQFF.

The CDR3 protein is CASSLWAGGLHEQYF. The CDR3 bases are TGTGCCAGCAGCTTGTGGGCGGGAGGGCTGCACGAGCAGTACTTC. The chain couples TRBV5-4 to TRBJ2-7, with TRBD2 matching over 9 bases. CDR1 and CDR2 (germline): SGHNT, YYREEE (reference sequence). This CDR3 is built from 15 residues. V shed 1 base and J 5 bases; nucleotides not matched to a gene: 7. The variable domain in full, with the rest retrieved from reference TRBV5-4 and TRBJ2-7, is ETGVTQSPTHLIKTRGQQVTLRCSSQSGHNTVSWYQQALGQGPQFIFQYYREEENGRGNFPPRFSGLQFPNYSSELNVNALELDDSALYLCASSLWAGGLHEQYFGPGTRLTVT.

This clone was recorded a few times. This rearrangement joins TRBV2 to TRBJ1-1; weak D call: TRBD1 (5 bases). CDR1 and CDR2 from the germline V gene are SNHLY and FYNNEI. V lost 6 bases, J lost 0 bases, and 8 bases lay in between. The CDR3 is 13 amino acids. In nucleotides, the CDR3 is TGTGCCAGCAGCAGGGAAATGAACACTGAAGCTTTCTTT. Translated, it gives CASSREMNTEAFF.